The 29 T cell receptor beta chains below come from one sample, sequenced in a study of blood T cells in healthy people across ages. Primers used in a second PCR of about 7 to 12 cycles were a sample-barcoded 5' primer and a J-beta primer mix. One entry per CDR3 protein results from TCRdb running MiXCR on the 5' RACE reads. The data show 550,000 to 750,000 distinct CDR3 sequences, with about 21% seen just once and 3.6% held by the top ten. Sequencing was carried out using blood. The receptor set was obtained from a man between 65 and 80 years old in good health.

This clonotype was found a few times. This chain joins TRBV6-2 or TRBV6-3 and TRBJ2-7, with TRBD1 identical over 8 bases. Germline CDR1 and CDR2: MNHEY and SVGEGT. J gave up 5 bases and V 6 bases, and 9 bases lay outside the gene matches. The CDR3 length is 14 residues. CDR3 loop: CASRASPGGDEQYF. DNA for the CDR3: TGTGCCAGCAGGGCCTCCCCAGGGGGCGACGAGCAGTACTTC.

In its sample, this clonotype was seen a few times. The genes are TRBV5-1 and TRBJ2-3; TRBD1 aligns across 9 bases. This CDR3 spans 13 amino acids. V trimming: 4 bases; J trimming: 8 bases; junction bases outside the gene matches: 5. The germline gives CDR1 SGHRS, CDR2 YFSETQ. The CDR3, as DNA: TGCGCCAGCAGCCCGGACAGGGGCGGTACGCAGTATTTT. It encodes CASSPDRGGTQYF.

This chain connects TRBV3-1 to TRBJ2-2; a possible D gene is TRBD1 (6 bases). The CDR3 runs to 15 residues. Looked up from germline, CDR1 is LGHDT and CDR2 is YNNKEL (reference sequence). The ends were cut back, 4 bases at V and 4 bases at J, with 13 bases in the middle. In nucleotides, the CDR3 is TGTGCCAGCAGCCCTAGGACAGTGAGCACCGGGGAGCTGTTTTTT. Its protein product is CASSPRTVSTGELFF.

In this sample, this clonotype turned up many times. J is TRBJ2-4 and V is TRBV13, with 12 bases fitting TRBD2. Germline V gene data show CDR1 as PRHDT and CDR2 as FYEKMQ (reference sequence). The CDR3 extends over 18 amino acids. Unmatched junction bases numbered 9, after V lost 6 bases and J lost 0 bases. The CDR3 region is CASSYRTSGDLAKNIQYF. CDR3 coding DNA: TGTGCCAGCAGTTACAGGACTAGCGGGGATCTAGCCAAAAACATTCAGTACTTC. The whole variable domain, remainder taken from reference TRBV13 and TRBJ2-4, is AAGVIQSPRHLIKEKRETATLKCYPIPRHDTVYWYQQGPGQDPQFLISFYEKMQSDKGSIPDRFSAQQFSDYHSELNMSSLELGDSALYFCASSYRTSGDLAKNIQYFGAGTRLSVL.

V usage is TRBV29-1 and J usage is TRBJ2-1; possible D gene TRBD2, 6 bases. The DNA end lines up better with TRBJ2-5; the J call may be wrong. The germline gives CDR1 SQVTM, CDR2 ANQGSEA. This CDR3 spans 14 amino acids. Written as DNA, the CDR3 is TGCAGCGCCGCTGGGCAGGGAGGTTTGGAGACCCAGTACTTC. Protein product: CSAAGQGGLETQYF.

A word on this clonotype: The CDR3 ends on some other residue instead of the conserved phenylalanine or tryptophan, so this is likely a read error. The chain combines TRBV29-1 with TRBJ1-2; possibly TRBD1 for D (5 bases). The germline V gene has CDR1 SQVTM and CDR2 ANQGSEA. The CDR3 loop spans 11 amino acids. V was pared by 7 bases and J by 4 bases, with 10 bases between. The CDR3 nucleotides read TGCAGCGGCGCGGGGGGCTATGGCTACACCGTC. This encodes CSGAGGYGYTV.

The table lists this clonotype with many counts. V is TRBV5-1 and J is TRBJ2-3; D ambiguous. Between the trimmed V and J ends, which lost 0 bases and 5 bases, there was a span of 1 base. CDR3 length: 11 amino acids. Germline V gene sequence: CDR1 SGHRS, CDR2 YFSETQ. Here the CDR3 DNA reads TGCGCCAGCAGCTTGGAAGATACGCAGTATTTT. This translates into CASSLEDTQYF.

This clonotype was recorded a few times. CDR3 sequence (DNA): TGTGCCAGCAGCTTAGCACTAGCGGGAACCGAGCAGTACTTC. This sequence encodes CASSLALAGTEQYF. J is TRBJ2-5 and V is TRBV7-6; 10 nucleotides line up with TRBD2. The J call may be incorrect, as the DNA end agrees better with TRBJ2-7. Germline CDR1 is SGHVS and CDR2 is FNYEAQ. The CDR3 length is 14 residues.

This clonotype was seen more than once but under ten times. V usage is TRBV28 and J usage is TRBJ2-1; D not resolved. The V end was cut by 6 bases, the J end by 4 bases, with 13 bases between. The CDR3 has 14 residues. Germline V gene data show CDR1 as MDHEN and CDR2 as SYDVKM. CDR3 in amino acids: CASSPSSPYNEQFF. In nucleotides, the CDR3 is TGTGCCAGCAGCCCTAGTAGTCCGTACAATGAGCAGTTCTTC.

V gene TRBV20-1 combines with J gene TRBJ2-7; 7 bases fit TRBD1. CDR3 length: 12 amino acids. Looked up from germline, CDR1 is DFQATT and CDR2 is SNEGSKA (reference sequence). Unmatched junction bases numbered 2, after V lost 4 bases and J lost 2 bases. The CDR3 sequence is CSAIQGTYEQYF. The CDR3 nucleotides read TGCAGTGCTATACAGGGGACCTACGAGCAGTACTTC.

V and J are TRBV6-2 or TRBV6-3 and TRBJ2-7; 8 bases line up with TRBD2. The CDR3 consists of 12 residues. V gave up 6 bases and J gave up 3 bases; unmatched junction bases: 1. Per the germline V gene, CDR1 is MNHEY and CDR2 is SVGEGT. The CDR3 protein is CASRRGDYEQYF. The CDR3 region has the DNA TGTGCCAGCAGGCGGGGGGACTACGAGCAGTACTTC.

V gene TRBV29-1 combines with J gene TRBJ1-3; D gene uncertain. The length of the CDR3 is 13 residues. Germline-derived CDR1 and CDR2 are SQVTM and ANQGSEA. V lost 6 bases and J lost 6, with 15 bases in between. The CDR3 nucleotides read TGCAGCGTCGAACGTTACCCGACAAACACCATATATTTT. This encodes CSVERYPTNTIYF.

CDR3 amino acids: CASRPGQGGSEAFF. The CDR3 DNA follows: TGTGCCAGCAGACCCGGACAGGGTGGGTCTGAAGCTTTCTTT. The rearrangement joins TRBV28 to TRBJ1-1, with TRBD1 matching 8 bases. This CDR3 comprises 14 residues. Looked up from germline, CDR1 is MDHEN and CDR2 is SYDVKM. V lost 6 bases and J lost 6; bases outside the gene matches: 9. The full variable domain, with the rest looked up from reference TRBV28 and TRBJ1-1, is DVKVTQSSRYLVKRTGEKVFLECVQDMDHENMFWYRQDPGLGLRLIYFSYDVKMKEKGDIPEGYSVSREKKERFSLILESASTNQTSMYLCASRPGQGGSEAFFGQGTRLTVV.

This sequence joins TRBV6-6 and TRBJ2-7; 8 bases match TRBD1. This CDR3 has 14 residues. The V segment lost 6 bases and the J segment 1 base; nucleotides outside the gene matches: 5. Germline-derived CDR1 and CDR2 are MNHNY and SVGAGI (reference sequence). The CDR3 is CASRRQGFSYEQYF. CDR3 DNA sequence: TGTGCCAGCAGGCGACAGGGGTTTTCCTACGAGCAGTACTTC.

This clonotype was observed a few times. The chain is built from TRBV7-6 and TRBJ2-5; 7 nucleotides line up with TRBD2. The end of the DNA is better explained by TRBJ2-7, so the J call may be wrong. Germline V gives CDR1 SGHVS, CDR2 FNYEAQ. The CDR3 extends over 17 amino acids. The CDR3 here is CASSLPGTTYEIYEQYF. The CDR3 coding sequence is TGTGCCAGCAGCTTACCCGGGACTACCTATGAAATCTACGAGCAGTACTTC.

This clonotype showed up many times. This sequence joins TRBV18 and TRBJ2-1, with 11 nucleotides matching TRBD2. V trimming: 2 bases; J trimming: 0 bases; junction bases outside the gene matches: 6. Germline V gene lookup returns CDR1 KGHSH and CDR2 LQKENI. This CDR3 contains 18 residues. The chain's CDR3 is CASSPTSGSPGSYNEQFF. The CDR3 DNA follows: TGTGCCAGCTCACCAACTAGCGGGAGTCCTGGCTCCTACAATGAGCAGTTCTTC. The complete variable domain, with remaining parts taken from reference TRBV18 and TRBJ2-1, reads NAGVMQNPRHLVRRRGQEARLRCSPMKGHSHVYWYRQLPEEGLKFMVYLQKENIIDESGMPKERFSAEFPKEGPSILRIQQVVRGDSAAYFCASSPTSGSPGSYNEQFFGPGTRLTVL.

The chain combines TRBV5-1 with TRBJ2-5, with D possibly matching TRBD1 (5 bases). The V gene lost 0 bases and the J gene lost 5 bases, with 11 bases spanning the gap. The CDR3 has 14 amino acids. From germline, CDR1 is SGHRS and CDR2 YFSETQ. This CDR3 is CASSLARVRETQYF. CDR3 coding DNA: TGCGCCAGCAGCTTGGCCAGGGTTCGGGAGACCCAGTACTTC. Variable domain in full (rest from reference TRBV5-1 and TRBJ2-5): KAGVTQTPRYLIKTRGQQVTLSCSPISGHRSVSWYQQTPGQGLQFLFEYFSETQRNKGNFPGRFSGRQFSNSRSEMNVSTLELGDSALYLCASSLARVRETQYFGPGTRLLVL.

At least ten counts were recorded for this clonotype. The chain uses TRBV5-1 and TRBJ1-2; possible D gene TRBD1, 5 bases. V lost 4 bases, J lost 6 bases, and 19 bases lay in between. Germline CDR1 reads SGHRS; CDR2 reads YFSETQ. CDR3 length equals 15 residues. CDR3 DNA sequence: TGCGCCAGCAGCCCACAAAATGGGGGTTACGATGGCTACACCTTC. Its translation is CASSPQNGGYDGYTF. Full variable domain (remainder filled in from reference TRBV5-1 and TRBJ1-2): KAGVTQTPRYLIKTRGQQVTLSCSPISGHRSVSWYQQTPGQGLQFLFEYFSETQRNKGNFPGRFSGRQFSNSRSEMNVSTLELGDSALYLCASSPQNGGYDGYTFGSGTRLTVV.

This clonotype was seen more than once but under ten times. The gene calls are TRBV3-1 and TRBJ1-2; D remains unclear. From germline, CDR1 is LGHDT and CDR2 YNNKEL (reference sequence). There are 14 residues in the CDR3. Trimming stripped 4 bases from V and 0 bases from J, with 9 bases between. The DNA for the CDR3 is TGTGCCAGCAGCCTAGGGATCTCTAACTATGGCTACACCTTC. This codes for CASSLGISNYGYTF.

The chain recombines TRBV28 with TRBJ1-5; perhaps TRBD1 as D (5 bases). V was shortened by 2 bases and J by 7 bases, with 12 bases between the two germline ends. Germline lookup yields CDR1 MDHEN and CDR2 SYDVKM. CDR3 length equals 14 residues. The CDR3 reads CASSLGGTRQPQHF. CDR3 bases: TGTGCCAGCAGTTTAGGGGGGACGAGGCAGCCCCAGCATTTT.

V usage is TRBV6-1 and J usage is TRBJ2-5, with D tentatively TRBD1 or TRBD2 (5 bases each). The germline gives CDR1 MNHNS, CDR2 SASEGT. Trimming removed 4 bases from V and 4 bases from J, with 10 bases in between. This CDR3 contains 13 residues. The CDR3 loop is CASSAGPRETQYF. CDR3 sequence (DNA): TGTGCCAGCAGTGCGGGACCACGAGAGACCCAGTACTTC.

V and J are TRBV20-1 and TRBJ2-1; TRBD1 might be the D (6 bases). The length of the CDR3 is 15 residues. The V gene's germline CDR1 is DFQATT and CDR2 SNEGSKA (reference sequence). V was trimmed by 4 bases and J by 1 base, leaving 14 bases between them. CDR3 region: CSAKLSGTSYNEQFF. The CDR3 DNA follows: TGCAGTGCTAAACTATCGGGGACATCCTACAATGAGCAGTTCTTC.

The chain combines TRBV4-2 with TRBJ2-5, with TRBD2 matching 8 bases. With the DNA end fitting TRBJ2-1 better, the J assignment may be wrong. The CDR3 is 15 amino acids. The germline CDR1 and CDR2 sequences are LGHNA and YNFKEQ. The CDR3 protein is CASSQDRAGVSEQFF. The CDR3 bases are TGTGCCAGCAGCCAAGATCGAGCGGGAGTTTCTGAGCAGTTCTTC.

This clonotype was seen a few times. The genes are TRBV14 and TRBJ2-3; TRBD2 matches at 9 bases. V lost 3 bases to trimming and J lost 2 bases; unmatched junction nucleotides: 15. The CDR3 loop spans 19 amino acids. CDR1 is SGHDN, CDR2 FVKESK, per germline. This chain's CDR3 is CASSHPNPTSGPFTDTQYF. The CDR3 DNA is TGTGCCAGCAGCCACCCTAACCCTACTAGCGGGCCCTTCACAGATACGCAGTATTTT.

This clonotype was observed a handful of times. The chain joins TRBV18 to TRBJ2-3; D is uncertain. The CDR3 is 13 residues long. Germline-derived CDR1 and CDR2 are KGHSH and LQKENI. V gave up 3 bases and J gave up 5 bases, with 9 bases separating them. The CDR3 region has the DNA TGTGCCAGCTCACCGCCGCTGGGAGATACGCAGTATTTT. This sequence encodes CASSPPLGDTQYF.

This clonotype has a handful of counts. The chain has TRBV7-2 and TRBJ2-3; weak D call: TRBD2 (5 bases). The CDR3 sequence is 16 residues long. Germline V gives CDR1 SGHTA, CDR2 FQGNSA. V lost 2 bases, J lost 0 bases, and 12 bases lay in between. Here the CDR3 reads CASSLYGGWSTDTQYF. The DNA of the CDR3 is TGTGCCAGCAGCTTATATGGCGGGTGGAGCACAGATACGCAGTATTTT. Full variable domain (outside the CDR3, taken from reference TRBV7-2 and TRBJ2-3): GAGVSQSPSNKVTEKGKDVELRCDPISGHTALYWYRQSLGQGLEFLIYFQGNSAPDKSGLPSDRFSAERTGGSVSTLTIQRTQQEDSAVYLCASSLYGGWSTDTQYFGPGTRLTVL.

This clonotype has more than one count but fewer than ten. This chain connects TRBV6-1 to TRBJ1-5, with D perhaps matching TRBD1 (6 bases). Deletions cut 0 bases from V and 0 bases from J, with 15 bases between. The CDR3 contains 18 residues. Germline V gene data show CDR1 as MNHNS and CDR2 as SASEGT. The CDR3 protein is CASSEAAGVPYSNQPQHF. Here the CDR3 DNA reads TGTGCCAGCAGTGAAGCGGCAGGGGTCCCCTATAGCAATCAGCCCCAGCATTTT.

Details on this clonotype: Possible read error: a much larger clone is one base away. The CDR3 DNA sequence: TGCAGCGTTGGGAGGGGATTGAGCACTGAAGCTTTCTTT. This codes for CSVGRGLSTEAFF. The gene calls are TRBV29-1 and TRBJ1-1, with D maybe TRBD1 (5 bases). CDR3 length: 13 amino acids. Trimming cost V 4 bases and J 4 bases, with 13 bases left between them. From germline, CDR1 is SQVTM and CDR2 ANQGSEA.

The chain has TRBV28 and TRBJ2-6; 7 nucleotides line up with TRBD2. Trimming at V came to 4 bases and at J to 0 bases, leaving 12 bases not matched to a gene. This CDR3 spans 19 amino acids. Germline-derived CDR1 and CDR2 are MDHEN and SYDVKM. The CDR3 here is CASSYSPGTTSSGANVLTF. The CDR3 DNA is TGTGCCAGCAGTTACTCCCCCGGGACTACAAGCTCTGGGGCCAACGTCCTGACTTTC.